The sequence of this TCR beta chain was determined in a study of blood T cells in healthy people across ages. Regarding the study as a whole: Unknown CMV status may confound age-related changes in expanded clones. Underestimates were what the diversity estimates from one million T cells were considered to be.

For this clonotype: The antigen remains unidentified.

The CDR3 loop spans 15 amino acids. V shed 3 bases and J shed 4 bases, with 17 bases lying between them. Looked up from germline, CDR1 is SGHDT and CDR2 is YYEEEE. Then a second PCR, running about 6 to 12 cycles, was carried out with a sample-barcoded 5' primer and a J-beta primer mix. Every cDNA was tagged by a template-switch adaptor with 12 random nucleotides. TCRdb reprocessed the 5' RACE reads with MiXCR, giving one entry per CDR3 protein. The sample yields roughly 1.5 million distinct CDR3 sequences, approximately 39% seen once. Sequencing used blood. The chain employs TRBV5-6 and TRBJ2-7, with D tentatively TRBD1 (6 bases). The sequence derives from a woman in her late teens or twenties in good health. The CDR3 DNA sequence: TGTGCCAGCAGCTCCCGAAGGGGGAATAGTTACGAGCAGTACTTC. It specifies CASSSRRGNSYEQYF. Full variable domain (remainder filled in from reference TRBV5-6 and TRBJ2-7): DAGVTQSPTHLIKTRGQQVTLRCSPKSGHDTVSWYQQALGQGPQFIFQYYEEEERQRGNFPDRFSGHQFPNYSSELNVNALLLGDSALYLCASSSRRGNSYEQYFGPGTRLTVT.